Presented here are 8 T cell receptor beta chains from one specimen sequenced in a study of blood T cell repertoires in COVID-19. Clones were read by immunoSEQ multiplex PCR, and TCRdb kept only the in-frame ones, dropping some. This sample has fewer than 200,000 clones, with over 80% found just once. What was sequenced was peripheral blood. Receptors originate from a woman aged 60 to 75 who had recovered from COVID-19.

The chain employs TRBV4-1 and TRBJ2-3, with 7 bases identical to TRBD1. Per germline, CDR1 MGHRA and CDR2 YSYEKL. The CDR3 spans 16 residues. J gave up 5 bases and V 1 base, and 9 bases lay outside the gene matches. CDR3 coding DNA: TGCGCCAGCAGCCAAGGGAGAGAGGGGGCCGGAGATACGCAGTATTTT. Protein sequence: CASSQGREGAGDTQYF.

The rearrangement links TRBV5-1 to TRBJ1-1; a possible D gene is TRBD1 (5 bases). CDR3 length: 15 amino acids. V dropped 2 bases and J dropped 4 bases, with 15 bases sitting between them. The V gene's germline CDR1 is SGHRS and CDR2 YFSETQ. Written as DNA, the CDR3 is TGCGCCAGCAGCTTTTCGGGGGTGGAAAGCACTGAAGCTTTCTTT. It translates to CASSFSGVESTEAFF. The variable domain in full, completed from reference TRBV5-1 and TRBJ1-1, reads KAGVTQTPRYLIKTRGQQVTLSCSPISGHRSVSWYQQTPGQGLQFLFEYFSETQRNKGNFPGRFSGRQFSNSRSEMNVSTLELGDSALYLCASSFSGVESTEAFFGQGTRLTVV.

In this sample, this clone turned up once. This chain connects TRBV7-2 to TRBJ1-2, with 7 nucleotides matching TRBD1. This CDR3 region has 15 residues. V lost 2 bases, J lost 8 bases, and 11 bases stayed unmatched. The germline gives CDR1 SGHTA, CDR2 FQGNSA. The CDR3 reads CASSLKGARMDGYTF. CDR3 bases: TGTGCCAGCAGCTTAAAGGGGGCGCGAATGGACGGCTACACCTTC.

This clone has a handful of counts. The chain carries TRBV2 and TRBJ1-4; D is uncertain. This CDR3 has 11 residues. The germline V gene has CDR1 SNHLY and CDR2 FYNNEI. Trimming cost V 5 bases and J 12 bases, with 10 bases left between them. CDR3 bases: TGTGCCAGCAGTTCCAACAGAGAACTGTTTTTT. Translating it yields CASSSNRELFF.

CDR3 coding DNA: TGTGCCAGTAGTATTGACTACGAGGGTACCGGGGAGCTGTTTTTT. This encodes CASSIDYEGTGELFF. The chain uses TRBV19 and TRBJ2-2, with D perhaps TRBD2 (5 bases). Germline loops: CDR1 LNHDA, CDR2 SQIVND (reference sequence). The CDR3 totals 15 residues. Trimming removed 3 bases at V and 5 bases at J, with 13 bases between.

The chain has TRBV7-8 and TRBJ2-3; possible D gene TRBD2, 6 bases. Germline CDR1 reads SGHVS; CDR2 reads FQNEAQ. The CDR3 runs to 15 residues. V lost 6 bases to trimming and J lost 4 bases, with 17 bases between them. The CDR3: CASRQRLDGADTQYF. In DNA form, the CDR3 reads TGTGCCAGCAGGCAAAGACTAGACGGGGCAGATACGCAGTATTTT.

The chain employs TRBV9 and TRBJ2-6; TRBD1 agrees at 9 bases. After removal of 5 bases from V and 1 base from J, the junction contained 10 bases not matched to a gene. This CDR3 contains 18 residues. Germline CDR1 SGDLS, CDR2 YYNGEE. CDR3 nucleotides: TGTGCCAGCAGGCGCACAGGGGGCAGCCCTTCTGGGGCCAACGTCCTGACTTTC. It yields the protein CASRRTGGSPSGANVLTF.

The V call is TRBV10-3, the J call TRBJ1-1, with a tentative D call TRBD1 (5 bases). V was pared by 5 bases and J by 1 base, with 11 bases between. Germline-derived CDR1 and CDR2 are ENHRY and SYGVKD. This CDR3 spans 14 amino acids. CDR3 sequence reads: CAISPGLRNTEAFF. CDR3 nucleotides: TGTGCCATCAGTCCGGGACTAAGGAACACTGAAGCTTTCTTT.